Listed below are T cell receptor beta chains from one sample, sequenced in a study of blood T cell repertoires in COVID-19. The repertoire was sequenced with immunoSEQ multiplex PCR; TCRdb's copy has only in-frame clones and lacks some. This sample has almost 250,000 clones, with around nine tenths found just once. The material sequenced was PBMCs or T cells enriched from blood (not recorded which). The receptors were sampled from a woman aged 25 to 39 who had recovered from COVID-19. Both conserved end residues are part of each CDR3. A D gene is named only where the DNA matches it firmly. The size field is filled for only some rows; it gives once, few, many or a size class.

TRBD1	-	TRBJ2-5	TRBV28	CASSLSGQGKETQYF	TGTGCCAGCAGTTTATCGGGACAGGGGAAAGAGACCCAGTACTTC
TRBD2	-	TRBJ2-1	TRBV7-9	CASSLTLAGRALNEQFF	TGTGCCAGCAGCTTAACTCTCGCCGGGAGGGCCTTGAATGAGCAGTTCTTC
-	-	TRBJ2-1	TRBV28	CASSFETGRWLFF	TGTGCCAGCAGTTTCGAGACGGGGAGGTGGTTGTTCTTC
-	-	TRBJ1-2	TRBV5-6	CASTGTRTYGYTF	TGTGCCAGTACCGGGACAAGAACCTATGGCTACACCTTC
TRBD1	-	TRBJ2-7	TRBV28	CASSRIGGSQSYEQYF	TGTGCCAGCAGCCGTATAGGGGGCTCGCAATCCTACGAGCAGTACTTC
TRBD2	-	TRBJ2-3	TRBV11-3	CASSLGGRAPDTQYF	TGTGCCAGCAGCTTAGGCGGGAGGGCTCCAGATACGCAGTATTTT
TRBD2	-	TRBJ2-7	TRBV3-1/TRBV3-2	CASSQGLAGLDEQYF	TGTGCCAGCAGCCAAGGGCTAGCGGGACTGGACGAGCAGTACTTC
TRBD2	-	TRBJ2-1	TRBV5-1	CASSRTSGRWNEQFF	TGCGCCAGCAGCCGGACTAGCGGGAGATGGAATGAGCAGTTCTTC
TRBD1	-	TRBJ1-1	TRBV29-1	CSASGGSAEAFF	TGCAGCGCCTCAGGGGGGTCGGCTGAAGCTTTCTTT
-	-	TRBJ1-1	TRBV7-2	CASSSLRTVNTEAFF	TGTGCCAGCAGCTCGTTGCGGACAGTGAACACTGAAGCTTTCTTT
-	-	TRBJ2-7	TRBV28	CASSTSDSYEQYF	TGTGCCAGCAGTACCTCGGACAGCTACGAGCAGTACTTC
-	-	TRBJ2-1	TRBV2	CASKEDGGSGSGANEQFF	TGTGCCAGCAAGGAAGATGGCGGGAGCGGGTCGGGGGCCAATGAGCAGTTCTTC
-	-	TRBJ2-7	TRBV7-2	CASSSRGSGTYEQYF	TGTGCCAGCAGCTCTAGGGGTAGCGGAACCTACGAGCAGTACTTC
-	-	TRBJ1-1	TRBV5-4	CASSLGANTEAFF	TGTGCCAGCTCCCTAGGGGCGAACACTGAAGCTTTCTTT
TRBD1	-	TRBJ2-1	TRBV6-4	CASSEGQGRRNEQFF	TGTGCCAGCAGTGAAGGACAGGGAAGGAGGAATGAGCAGTTCTTC
TRBD2	-	TRBJ2-3	TRBV2	CAQADKGGLTDTQYF	TGTGCCCAAGCAGACAAGGGAGGGCTAACAGATACGCAGTATTTT
TRBD2	-	TRBJ2-5	TRBV7-9	CASSWTSGTQETQYF	TGTGCCAGCAGCTGGACTAGCGGGACTCAAGAGACCCAGTACTTC
TRBD1	few	TRBJ1-1	TRBV19	CASRRGHPGGDEAFF	TGTGCCAGTAGGCGGGGCCATCCAGGGGGCGATGAAGCTTTCTTT
-	-	TRBJ1-2	TRBV6-1	CASSEDQINYGYTF	TGTGCCAGCAGCGAAGATCAGATTAACTATGGCTACACCTTC